These 25 T cell receptor beta chains share one sample of origin, sequenced in a study of shared clonotypes between healthy human individuals. Profiled with immunoSEQ multiplex PCR; TCRdb holds only in-frame clones, not every one. Among more than 2 million clones, more than 90% were seen once, and the ten largest hold roughly 0.13%. Sequenced input: naive CD4+ T cells sorted from blood. Stated subset: CD45RA+ positively selected. The origin of the receptors is a young man in good health.

This chain uses TRBV7-2 with TRBJ2-2, with 7 bases identical to TRBD2. There are 16 residues in the CDR3. Looked up from germline, CDR1 is SGHTA and CDR2 is FQGNSA. V trimming: 0 bases; J trimming: 4 bases; junction bases outside the gene matches: 5. DNA of the CDR3: TGTGCCAGCAGCTTAGCCAGCGGGGAGATCACCGGGGAGCTGTTTTTT. Amino acid sequence: CASSLASGEITGELFF. Combining the CDR3 with reference TRBV7-2 and TRBJ2-2 gives the whole variable domain GAGVSQSPSNKVTEKGKDVELRCDPISGHTALYWYRQSLGQGLEFLIYFQGNSAPDKSGLPSDRFSAERTGGSVSTLTIQRTQQEDSAVYLCASSLASGEITGELFFGEGSRLTVL.

V and J are TRBV6-5 and TRBJ2-7; D tentatively fits TRBD1 or TRBD2 (5 bases each). Deletions cut 6 bases from V and 3 bases from J, with 18 bases between. CDR1 and CDR2 (germline): MNHEY, SVGAGI. The CDR3 is 15 amino acids. As DNA, the CDR3 is TGTGCCAGCAGGAGGGGCAGGGATCCCCTCTACGAGCAGTACTTC. It translates to CASRRGRDPLYEQYF.

On this clone: Other DNA sequences in this specimen translate into the identical CDR3. The chain combines TRBV4-1 with TRBJ1-5, with D possibly TRBD1 on 5 matching bases. CDR1 MGHRA and CDR2 YSYEKL come from the germline V gene. Trimming left V 1 base short and J 7 bases short, with 17 bases between. The CDR3 has 16 amino acids. The DNA for the CDR3 is TGCGCCAGCAGCCAAGGAGGGACGGGGGGTCGGCAGCCCCAGCATTTT. Translating gives CASSQGGTGGRQPQHF.

This sequence joins TRBV10-2 and TRBJ1-5, with a tentative D call TRBD1 (6 bases). Germline V gene sequence: CDR1 WSHSY, CDR2 SAAADI. The CDR3 contains 14 residues. With 2 bases removed from V and 5 bases from J, the gap between germline ends came to 10 bases. The CDR3 is CASSEQGSHQPQHF. DNA for the CDR3: TGCGCCAGCAGTGAGCAGGGGTCCCATCAGCCCCAGCATTTT.

The V and J genes are TRBV2 and TRBJ2-7; D unresolved. The V gene lost 3 bases and the J gene lost 2 bases, with 8 bases spanning the gap. The germline gives CDR1 SNHLY, CDR2 FYNNEI. This CDR3 spans 13 amino acids. As DNA, the CDR3 is TGTGCCAGCAGTGACAGGCAGACCTACGAGCAGTACTTC. Its protein product is CASSDRQTYEQYF.

Only a few counts were recorded for this clone. V and J are TRBV7-8 and TRBJ1-2; 8 nucleotides match TRBD1. Trimming removed 6 bases from V and 2 bases from J; junction bases left unmatched: 5. Germline CDR1 reads SGHVS; CDR2 reads FQNEAQ. This CDR3 contains 14 residues. As DNA, the CDR3 is TGTGCCAGCAGTAGCGGACAGGGAAACTATGGCTACACCTTC. Amino acids: CASSSGQGNYGYTF. The variable domain in full, with the rest retrieved from reference TRBV7-8 and TRBJ1-2, is GAGVSQSPRYKVAKRGQDVALRCDPISGHVSLFWYQQALGQGPEFLTYFQNEAQLDKSGLPSDRFFAERPEGSVSTLKIQRTQQEDSAVYLCASSSGQGNYGYTFGSGTRLTVV.

In this sample, this clone turned up a few times. The V gene is TRBV29-1, the J gene TRBJ2-5; 9 nucleotides match TRBD1. The CDR3 consists of 12 residues. V shed 7 bases, J shed 3 bases, and the junction held 3 bases outside the gene matches. Germline assignment: CDR1 SQVTM and CDR2 ANQGSEA. The CDR3 DNA follows: TGCAGCGCCGGGACAGGGAAAGAGACCCAGTACTTC. It specifies CSAGTGKETQYF.

In regard to this clone: At the DNA level, this CDR3 is encoded by other sequences in the same sample as well. V gene TRBV30 combines with J gene TRBJ2-7; unclear D gene. This CDR3 comprises 14 residues. The germline V and J ends were trimmed by 0 bases and 0 bases, with 9 bases remaining between them. The germline CDR1 and CDR2 sequences are GTSNPN and SVGIG (reference sequence). CDR3 protein: CAWSVPGSSYEQYF. The CDR3, as DNA: TGTGCCTGGAGTGTACCTGGCAGCTCCTACGAGCAGTACTTC.

CDR3 residues: CASSTEWANTEAFF. CDR3 nucleotide sequence: TGTGCCAGCAGTACCGAGTGGGCGAACACTGAAGCTTTCTTT. This chain links TRBV6-5 with TRBJ1-1; D unresolved. V lost 5 bases and J lost 1, with 11 bases in between. Germline V gene sequence: CDR1 MNHEY, CDR2 SVGAGI. This CDR3 comprises 14 residues.

This chain connects TRBV18 to TRBJ2-5; D ambiguous. There are 13 residues in the CDR3. V was trimmed by 3 bases and J by 5 bases, leaving 10 bases between them. Germline lookup yields CDR1 KGHSH and CDR2 LQKENI. The CDR3 DNA is TGTGCCAGCTCACCCCAAGTGGAGGAGACCCAGTACTTC. This sequence encodes CASSPQVEETQYF.

The chain couples TRBV11-2 to TRBJ1-1; D call uncertain. V was trimmed by 0 bases and J by 2 bases, leaving 10 bases between them. The CDR3 is 15 residues long. Germline V lookup: CDR1 SGHAT, CDR2 FQNNGV. CDR3 coding DNA: TGTGCCAGCAGCTTAGATACGGCTAGCAACACTGAAGCTTTCTTT. Encoded protein: CASSLDTASNTEAFF.

The V gene is TRBV23-1, the J gene TRBJ2-4; D unresolved. TRBV23-1 belongs to the ORF category, with a function that is uncertain. V shed 2 bases and J shed 5 bases, with 1 base lying between them. The CDR3 sequence is 11 residues long. CDR3 coding DNA: TGCGCCAGCAGTCAAGAAAACATTCAGTACTTC. As protein: CASSQENIQYF.

Concerning this clone itself: This sample includes further DNA sequences coding for the same CDR3. The chain is built from TRBV28 and TRBJ2-7; 9 bases match TRBD1. This CDR3 contains 15 residues. With V trimmed by 2 bases and J by 2 bases, 4 bases remained unmatched. In germline, CDR1 is MDHEN, CDR2 SYDVKM. CDR3 sequence: CASSLPGQGTYEQYF. In DNA, the CDR3 is TGTGCCAGCAGTTTACCGGGACAGGGCACCTACGAGCAGTACTTC.

V usage is TRBV6-5 and J usage is TRBJ2-7; 11 bases align to TRBD2. CDR1 and CDR2 (germline): MNHEY, SVGAGI. CDR3 length: 14 residues. J was trimmed by 6 bases and V by 4 bases; bases with no gene match: 5. CDR3 residues: CASSSGLAAGEQYF. The DNA for the CDR3 is TGTGCCAGCAGTTCGGGACTAGCGGCGGGCGAGCAGTACTTC.

The chain joins TRBV5-6 to TRBJ2-1; 11 bases are a match to TRBD2. The CDR3 sequence is 16 residues long. V gave up 0 bases and J gave up 5 bases; unmatched junction bases: 4. Germline CDR1 reads SGHDT; CDR2 reads YYEEEE. The CDR3 coding sequence is TGTGCCAGCAGCTTGGGACTAGCGGGAACAAACAATGAGCAGTTCTTC. Translated, it gives CASSLGLAGTNNEQFF.

This sequence joins TRBV11-2 and TRBJ2-2; weak D call: TRBD2 (5 bases). CDR3 size: 14 residues. The germline V gene encodes CDR1 SGHAT and CDR2 FQNNGV. V gave up 1 base and J gave up 8 bases, with 11 bases separating them. In DNA, the CDR3 is TGTGCCAGCAGCTTAGGACGGGGTCTTGGGGAGCTGTTTTTT. This encodes CASSLGRGLGELFF.

This chain links TRBV5-4 with TRBJ2-1; a weak D match, TRBD2 (6 bases). The germline gives CDR1 SGHNT, CDR2 YYREEE (reference sequence). V gave up 2 bases and J gave up 8 bases, with 11 bases separating them. The CDR3 has 13 residues. CDR3 coding DNA: TGTGCCAGCAGCTTATACCGGGACTATGAGCAGTTCTTC. It is translated as CASSLYRDYEQFF.

The chain links TRBV15 to TRBJ2-7, with D hard to call. Deletions cut 3 bases from V and 5 bases from J, with 17 bases between. The CDR3 sequence is 15 residues long. CDR1 is LNHNV and CDR2 is YYDKDF in the germline V gene (reference sequence). The CDR3 DNA sequence: TGTGCCACCAGCAGTGGTGGGTTGGCCCAGAACGAGCAGTACTTC. It yields the protein CATSSGGLAQNEQYF.

This clone occurred once. This sequence joins TRBV10-3 and TRBJ2-3; 8 bases align to TRBD2. J was trimmed by 4 bases and V by 2 bases; bases with no gene match: 8. CDR3 length: 16 residues. Per the germline V gene, CDR1 is ENHRY and CDR2 is SYGVKD. In DNA, the CDR3 is TGTGCCATCAGTGAGAGGAATAGCGGGGTCGCAGATACGCAGTATTTT. This gives the protein CAISERNSGVADTQYF.

The V call is TRBV27, the J call TRBJ2-7; TRBD2 matches at 10 bases. Germline V lookup: CDR1 MNHEY, CDR2 SMNVEV (reference sequence). This CDR3 contains 14 residues. The J segment lost 1 base and the V segment lost 4 bases, leaving 1 base of the junction unmatched. CDR3 loop: CASSWTSGSYEQYF. The CDR3 region has the DNA TGTGCCAGCAGTTGGACTAGCGGATCCTACGAGCAGTACTTC.

The DNA of the CDR3 is TGCGCCAGCAACACCGGGACAGGGCACCGGGAATGGACTGAAGCTTTCTTT. Translating it yields CASNTGTGHREWTEAFF. The chain recombines TRBV5-1 with TRBJ1-1; TRBD1 agrees at 9 bases. V lost 6 bases to trimming and J lost 5 bases; unmatched junction nucleotides: 17. In germline, CDR1 is SGHRS, CDR2 YFSETQ. The CDR3 totals 17 residues.

CDR3 coding DNA: TGTGCCAGCGGTGGACACCTCCGGGACGAGCAGTACTTC. Protein sequence: CASGGHLRDEQYF. The chain joins TRBV6-5 to TRBJ2-7; TRBD1 is a possible D gene (5 bases). The CDR3 contains 13 residues. The V gene's germline CDR1 is MNHEY and CDR2 SVGAGI. The V end lost 8 bases, the J end lost 5 bases, and 16 bases lay between the germline ends.

A note on this clone: Within the sample, other DNA sequences also encode this same CDR3. V usage is TRBV7-2 and J usage is TRBJ2-2, with D possibly being TRBD1 (6 bases). The CDR3 sequence is 13 residues long. V lost 5 bases and J 5 bases, leaving 9 bases between the germline ends. Germline V CDR1 and CDR2: SGHTA, FQGNSA. Here the CDR3 reads CASSPQGTGELFF. CDR3 nucleotide sequence: TGTGCCAGCAGCCCACAGGGAACCGGGGAGCTGTTTTTT.

This chain links TRBV6-6 with TRBJ2-5; D unresolved. With 0 bases removed from V and 1 base from J, the gap between germline ends came to 12 bases. Germline V gene data show CDR1 as MNHNY and CDR2 as SVGAGI (reference sequence). The CDR3 extends over 16 amino acids. For the CDR3, the DNA is TGTGCCAGCAGTTACTCGTCGGGTCTACCCCAAGAGACCCAGTACTTC. Encoded protein: CASSYSSGLPQETQYF.

V usage is TRBV28 and J usage is TRBJ2-4; D ambiguous. This CDR3 region has 12 residues. V lost 3 bases and J 7 bases, leaving 7 bases between the germline ends. Germline V gene sequence: CDR1 MDHEN, CDR2 SYDVKM. The CDR3 DNA reads TGTGCCAGCAGTTTGTCACGGAACATTCAGTACTTC. Translation: CASSLSRNIQYF.